The following is a T cell receptor beta chain sequence with its context. These data originate in a study of graft-versus-host responses after intestinal transplantation. With 6 bases removed from V and 7 bases from J, the gap between germline ends came to 13 bases. The CDR3 has 13 amino acids. Germline CDR1 LGHNT, CDR2 FRNRAP. Clones were sequenced by immunoSEQ multiplex PCR, and TCRdb holds only the in-frame ones, with some missing. The repertoire holds over 65,000 clones, approximately 90% seen once, with 0.55% to 0.8% in the top ten. V is TRBV12-5 and J is TRBJ1-5, with D unclear. The receptor comes from a human patient who received an intestinal transplant, so some T cells may come from the graft donor. The material was PBMCs, obtained 98 days after intestinal transplantation. The CDR3 nucleotides are TGTGCTAGTGGCGAAGGAGGGTACCAGCCCCAGCATTTT. Residues: CASGEGGYQPQHF.